The sequence of this TCR beta chain was determined in a study of cytomegalovirus exposure and HLA in healthy donors. Overall study findings and caveats: Altogether, about 160 TCR beta chains were recorded as cytomegalovirus-associated.

Trimming took 4 bases from V and 5 from J; bases not matched to a gene: 2. The CDR3 is 12 residues long. Germline V gene data show CDR1 as LGHNA and CDR2 as YNFKEQ. The study drew the donors from its roughly 120-subject validation cohort, separate from the roughly 700-subject first cohort. Produced via immunoSEQ multiplex PCR; TCRdb's table is partial and in-frame only. The data show roughly 200,000 clones, with around 80% seen just once and about 1.2% held by the top ten. Notes on this clone: Its matching antigen is unknown.

Specimen: PBMCs. J is TRBJ2-7 and V is TRBV4-2, with TRBD2 matching over 7 bases. The sequence was obtained from a woman in her 30s in good health and CMV-seronegative. In nucleotides, the CDR3 is TGTGCCAGCAGCCTCAGCGGGGACGAGCAGTACTTC. The encoded protein is CASSLSGDEQYF.